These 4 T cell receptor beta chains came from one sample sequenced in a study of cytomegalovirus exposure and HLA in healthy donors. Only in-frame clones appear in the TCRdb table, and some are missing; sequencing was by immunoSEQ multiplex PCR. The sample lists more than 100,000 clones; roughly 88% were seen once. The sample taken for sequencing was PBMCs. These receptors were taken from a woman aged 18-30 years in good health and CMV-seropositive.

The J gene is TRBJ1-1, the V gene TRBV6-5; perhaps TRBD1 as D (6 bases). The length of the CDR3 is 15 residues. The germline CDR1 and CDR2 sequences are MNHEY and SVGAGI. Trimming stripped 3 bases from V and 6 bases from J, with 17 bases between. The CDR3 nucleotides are TGTGCCAGCAGTTATGATAGAGGGGGAACCGCTGAAGCTTTCTTT. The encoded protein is CASSYDRGGTAEAFF.

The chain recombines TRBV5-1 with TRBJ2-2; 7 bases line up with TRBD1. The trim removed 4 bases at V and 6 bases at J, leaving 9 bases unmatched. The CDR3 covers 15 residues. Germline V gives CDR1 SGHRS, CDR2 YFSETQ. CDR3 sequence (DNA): TGCGCCAGCAGCCGTGGGACAGAAAAGGCCGGGGAGCTGTTTTTT. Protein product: CASSRGTEKAGELFF.

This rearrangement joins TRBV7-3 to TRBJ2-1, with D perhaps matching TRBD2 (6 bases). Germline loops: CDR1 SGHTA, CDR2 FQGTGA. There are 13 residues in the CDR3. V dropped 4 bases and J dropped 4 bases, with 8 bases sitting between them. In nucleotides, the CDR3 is TGTGCCAGCAGCTCGCGGGAATACAATGAGCAGTTCTTC. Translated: CASSSREYNEQFF. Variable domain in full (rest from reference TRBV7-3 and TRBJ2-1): GAGVSQTPSNKVTEKGKYVELRCDPISGHTALYWYRQSLGQGPEFLIYFQGTGAADDSGLPNDRFFAVRPEGSVSTLKIQRTERGDSAVYLCASSSREYNEQFFGPGTRLTVL.

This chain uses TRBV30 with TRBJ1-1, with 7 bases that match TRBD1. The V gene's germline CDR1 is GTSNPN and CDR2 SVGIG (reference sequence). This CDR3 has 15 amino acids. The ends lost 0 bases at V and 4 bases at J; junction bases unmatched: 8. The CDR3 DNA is TGTGCCTGGAGTGTAGGCAGGACAGGCCTCACTGAAGCTTTCTTT. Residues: CAWSVGRTGLTEAFF.